This TCR beta chain emerged from a study of early T cells in non-severe SARS-CoV-2 infection. Study as a whole: Sequencing input comprised bulk RNA from unsorted whole blood; chain pairing was not available. Study results and caveats: Matching results from VDJdb favored anti-spike CD8 responses, leaving private and CD4 specificities undetected.

This clonotype showed up many times. Its antigen is as yet unknown. CDR1 and CDR2 from the germline V gene are LGHDT and YNNKEL (reference sequence). The CDR3 is made up of 17 amino acids. Deletions cut 0 bases from V and 3 bases from J, with 17 bases between. Each cDNA molecule carried a unique molecular identifier. One entry per CDR3 protein results from TCRdb running MiXCR on the 5' RACE reads. Of about 27,000 distinct CDR3 sequences in the sample, approximately 2.9% were seen once. The source of this sequence is an adult who was a healthcare worker with PCR-confirmed SARS-CoV-2 infection or an uninfected control (not recorded which). The chain uses TRBV3-1 and TRBJ1-2; D might be TRBD1 (5 bases). Sample: whole blood. This chain's CDR3 is CASSQDGQEPLYYGYTF. The CDR3 coding sequence is TGTGCCAGCAGCCAAGACGGACAAGAACCGCTGTACTATGGCTACACCTTC.